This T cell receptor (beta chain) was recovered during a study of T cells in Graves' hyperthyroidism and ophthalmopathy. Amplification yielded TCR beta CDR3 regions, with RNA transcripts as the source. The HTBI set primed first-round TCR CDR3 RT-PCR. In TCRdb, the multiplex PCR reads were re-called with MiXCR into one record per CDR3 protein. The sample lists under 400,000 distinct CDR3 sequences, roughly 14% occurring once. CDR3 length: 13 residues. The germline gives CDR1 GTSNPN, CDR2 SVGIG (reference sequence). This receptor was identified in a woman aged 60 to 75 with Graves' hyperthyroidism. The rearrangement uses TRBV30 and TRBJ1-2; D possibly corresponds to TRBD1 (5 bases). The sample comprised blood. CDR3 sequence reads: CAHTKGTDGGYTF. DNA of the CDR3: TGTGCGCATACCAAAGGGACTGATGGTGGCTACACCTTC.